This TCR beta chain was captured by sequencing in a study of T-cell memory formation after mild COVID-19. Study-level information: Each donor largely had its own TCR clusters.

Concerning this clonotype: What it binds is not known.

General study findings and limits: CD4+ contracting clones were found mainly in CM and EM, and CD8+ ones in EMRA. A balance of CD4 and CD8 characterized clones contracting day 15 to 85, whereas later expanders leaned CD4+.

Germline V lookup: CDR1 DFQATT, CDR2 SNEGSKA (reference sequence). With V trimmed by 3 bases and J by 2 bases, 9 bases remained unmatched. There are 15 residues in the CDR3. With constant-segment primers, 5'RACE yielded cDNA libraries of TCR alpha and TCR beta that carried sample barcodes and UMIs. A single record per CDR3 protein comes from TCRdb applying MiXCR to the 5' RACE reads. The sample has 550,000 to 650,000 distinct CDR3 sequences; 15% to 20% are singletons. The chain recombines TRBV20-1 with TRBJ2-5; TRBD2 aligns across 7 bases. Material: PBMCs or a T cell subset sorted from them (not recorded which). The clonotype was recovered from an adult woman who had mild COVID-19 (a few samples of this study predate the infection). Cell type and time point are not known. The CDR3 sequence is CSASGRSGIQETQYF. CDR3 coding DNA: TGCAGTGCTAGCGGGCGAAGCGGGATACAAGAGACCCAGTACTTC.